This paragraph reports one TCR beta chain. The entry originates in a study of blood T cell repertoires in COVID-19. Looking at the study overall: The United States, Italy and Spain supplied acute and convalescent COVID-19 samples. Nucleic acid was either cDNA or gDNA, and it came from T cells, B-cell-depleted T cells, or PBMCs.

CDR1 is MNHNS and CDR2 is SASEGT in the germline V gene. Trimming cost V 3 bases and J 3 bases, with 14 bases left between them. The CDR3 is 15 residues long. Authors' analysis steps: Reference gene primer amplification gave nucleated cell count estimates. The data were produced by immunoSEQ multiplex PCR, yet TCRdb's version contains in-frame clones alone and is incomplete. That table furnishes V, J and clone size, whereas the DNA furnished D and trimming. This sample yields 20,000 to 30,000 clones, of which approximately 86% are seen a single time; approximately 5% belongs to the top ten. The sequenced sample consisted of peripheral blood. This chain joins TRBV6-1 and TRBJ1-2, with TRBD1 as a possible D gene (6 bases). The clonotype comes from a man aged 45 to 65 with active COVID-19. The CDR3 DNA is TGTGCCAGCAGTGATATCAGGGGAAGGTACTATGGCTACACCTTC. Amino acids: CASSDIRGRYYGYTF.